The clone carrying this T cell receptor beta chain turned up a few times. The sample comes from a study of T cells in Graves' hyperthyroidism and ophthalmopathy. Study-level background: Once the initial diagnosis was made, peripheral blood was obtained before any treatment.

Amplification of TCR beta CDR3 regions used RNA as the template. RT-PCR in the first round (using the HTBI primer set) targeted the TCR CDR3. A single record per CDR3 protein comes from TCRdb applying MiXCR to the multiplex PCR reads. The table lists a few hundred thousand distinct CDR3 sequences, about a sixth of them singletons, with under 8% in the top ten. Each patient was aged 18 to 65 and had newly diagnosed hyperthyroidism of under 2 months' duration. V shed 8 bases and J shed 0 bases, with 10 bases lying between them. Germline values: CDR1 MNHEY, CDR2 SVGEGT. CDR3 size: 13 residues. The sample was blood. The receptor's source is a woman in her 30s with Graves' hyperthyroidism. The gene calls are TRBV6-2 or TRBV6-3 and TRBJ1-1, with no clear D. The CDR3 DNA is TGTGCCAGCGGTGACACAGTGAACACTGAAGCTTTCTTT. Amino acid sequence: CASGDTVNTEAFF.